This passage covers 32 T cell receptor beta chains from one sample sequenced in a study of blood T cell repertoires in COVID-19. Sequencing used immunoSEQ multiplex PCR; TCRdb keeps in-frame clones, though not all of them. Here the sample spans fewer than 350,000 clones, 85% to 95% being singletons. Material: PBMCs or T cells enriched from blood (not recorded which). All receptors derive from a middle-aged man who had been exposed to COVID-19.

The chain joins TRBV29-1 to TRBJ2-3; 7 bases fit TRBD2. The CDR3 sequence is 14 residues long. CDR1 is SQVTM, CDR2 ANQGSEA, per germline. V dropped 6 bases and J dropped 0; count of bases not matched to a gene: 6. The CDR3 DNA reads TGCAGCGTATTATCTAGCGGCAGCACAGATACGCAGTATTTT. Protein sequence: CSVLSSGSTDTQYF.

This chain's CDR3 is CATSDLQGVGETQYF. The CDR3 nucleotides are TGTGCCACCAGTGATCTACAGGGGGTGGGCGAGACCCAGTACTTC. The rearrangement joins TRBV24-1 to TRBJ2-5, with 8 bases identical to TRBD1. Trimming cost V 3 bases and J 5 bases; bases outside gene matches: 7. Germline V lookup: CDR1 KGHDR, CDR2 SFDVKD. CDR3 size: 15 residues.

This chain links TRBV28 with TRBJ1-5; D call uncertain. Trimming left V 7 bases short and J 9 bases short, with 10 bases between. Looked up from germline, CDR1 is MDHEN and CDR2 is SYDVKM. The CDR3 length is 11 residues. The CDR3 region is CASKGLGPQHF. In nucleotides, the CDR3 is TGTGCCAGCAAAGGCCTAGGGCCCCAGCATTTT.

This rearrangement joins TRBV19 to TRBJ2-1, with 10 positions matching TRBD2. CDR1 LNHDA and CDR2 SQIVND come from the germline V gene (reference sequence). J gave up 2 bases and V 6 bases, and 4 bases lay outside the gene matches. This CDR3 comprises 15 residues. DNA for the CDR3: TGTGCCAGTAGGACCGGGACTAGCGCCTACAATGAGCAGTTCTTC. Its translation: CASRTGTSAYNEQFF.

The gene calls are TRBV19 and TRBJ1-4; a possible D gene is TRBD1 (6 bases). Germline CDR1 and CDR2: LNHDA and SQIVND (reference sequence). The CDR3 has 13 amino acids. V gave up 4 bases and J gave up 3 bases, with 6 bases separating them. CDR3 region: CASSRTANEKLFF. The DNA for the CDR3 is TGTGCCAGTAGTAGGACAGCTAATGAAAAACTGTTTTTT.

DNA of the CDR3: TGTGCCAGCAGGACACAAGCGGGCAATGAGCAGTTCTTC. Amino acids: CASRTQAGNEQFF. V usage is TRBV6-5 and J usage is TRBJ2-1; the D gene is possibly TRBD2 (6 bases). Trimming left V 6 bases short and J 6 bases short, with 12 bases between. The CDR3 contains 13 residues. Germline V gene lookup returns CDR1 MNHEY and CDR2 SVGAGI.

The J gene is TRBJ2-3, the V gene TRBV7-3, with 11 bases matching TRBD1. Trimming at V came to 2 bases and at J to 2 bases, leaving 0 bases not matched to a gene. Germline V gene data show CDR1 as SGHTA and CDR2 as FQGTGA. The CDR3 spans 15 residues. Here the CDR3 DNA reads TGTGCCAGCAGCTTAGGACAGGGGGCCACAGATACGCAGTATTTT. The encoded protein is CASSLGQGATDTQYF.

The chain uses TRBV7-2 and TRBJ2-1; TRBD2 matches at 7 bases. This CDR3 spans 17 amino acids. CDR1 and CDR2 from the germline V gene are SGHTA and FQGNSA. The V and J ends lost 3 bases and 7 bases, in that order; junction bases with no gene match: 15. CDR3: CASSLWAPTSSSNEQFF. The CDR3 nucleotides read TGTGCCAGCAGCTTGTGGGCCCCGACTAGCTCGTCAAATGAGCAGTTCTTC.

This chain uses TRBV3-1 (or the pseudogene TRBV3-2) with TRBJ2-1; 7 nucleotides align to TRBD2. The CDR3 extends over 12 amino acids. V was clipped by 0 bases and J by 15 bases; unmatched bases: 5. CDR1 and CDR2 (germline): LGHDT, YNNKEL (reference sequence). The CDR3: CASSQEGGSRFF. CDR3 bases: TGTGCCAGCAGCCAAGAAGGCGGGAGTCGGTTCTTC.

The chain is built from TRBV28 and TRBJ1-4, with TRBD1 matching 10 bases. The V segment lost 10 bases and the J segment 6 bases; nucleotides outside the gene matches: 5. Germline V gene sequence: CDR1 MDHEN, CDR2 SYDVKM. This CDR3 contains 13 residues. CDR3 nucleotides: TGTGCCACGGTAGGGACAGGGGATGAAAAACTGTTTTTT. Translating it yields CATVGTGDEKLFF.

This clone is a singleton in its sample. This rearrangement joins TRBV27 to TRBJ2-5; a weak D match, TRBD1 (7 bases). The CDR3 consists of 16 residues. V lost 5 bases to trimming and J lost 4 bases, with 20 bases between them. Germline V gene lookup returns CDR1 MNHEY and CDR2 SMNVEV (reference sequence). DNA for the CDR3: TGTGCCAGCAGTCTCCTACAGGGGAGGCCCCTAGAGACCCAGTACTTC. The encoded protein is CASSLLQGRPLETQYF.

The V call is TRBV6-2 or TRBV6-3, the J call TRBJ1-1, with a weak D call TRBD1 (6 bases). The CDR3 loop spans 14 amino acids. Trimming removed 2 bases from V and 4 bases from J, with 11 bases in between. Germline V gene lookup returns CDR1 MNHEY and CDR2 SVGEGT. CDR3 amino acids: CASSYGGGSTEAFF. CDR3 nucleotides: TGTGCCAGCAGTTACGGGGGCGGGAGCACTGAAGCTTTCTTT.

The V call is TRBV12-3 or TRBV12-4, the J call TRBJ2-1; D gene unclear. The V and J ends lost 3 bases and 8 bases respectively, with 11 bases between them. This CDR3 spans 13 amino acids. The CDR3 coding sequence is TGTGCCAGCAGTTTTATCCTAGGCGATGAGCAGTTCTTC. Translation: CASSFILGDEQFF.

The chain links TRBV5-1 to TRBJ1-3; D is uncertain. Germline V gives CDR1 SGHRS, CDR2 YFSETQ. CDR3 size: 15 residues. Trimming cost V 4 bases and J 0 bases, with 11 bases left between them. CDR3 bases: TGCGCCAGCAGCCACGGGGAGGGCTCTGGAAACACCATATATTTT. Encoded protein: CASSHGEGSGNTIYF.

The gene calls are TRBV24-1 and TRBJ1-5; 7 bases agree with TRBD1. V shed 4 bases, J shed 0 bases, and the junction held 2 bases outside the gene matches. Per germline, CDR1 KGHDR and CDR2 SFDVKD. CDR3 size: 15 residues. The CDR3 coding sequence is TGTGCCACCAGTGAGGGACAGTATAGCAATCAGCCCCAGCATTTT. It specifies CATSEGQYSNQPQHF.

This clone was counted a few times. The V and J genes are TRBV6-5 and TRBJ1-5; 8 bases are shared with TRBD1. The V gene's germline CDR1 is MNHEY and CDR2 SVGAGI. The CDR3 length is 15 residues. After removal of 5 bases from V and 0 bases from J, the junction contained 3 bases not matched to a gene. Here the CDR3 DNA reads TGTGCCAGCAGTAGGGACAGGAGTAGCAATCAGCCCCAGCATTTT. This sequence encodes CASSRDRSSNQPQHF.

The rearrangement uses TRBV11-2 and TRBJ1-2, with TRBD1 matching over 9 bases. With V trimmed by 1 base and J by 4 bases, 4 bases remained unmatched. The CDR3 spans 15 residues. Per germline, CDR1 SGHAT and CDR2 FQNNGV. In DNA form, the CDR3 reads TGTGCCAGCAGCTTAGCACAGGGGGCCGTCTATGGCTACACCTTC. This translates into CASSLAQGAVYGYTF.

This clone was detected only a few times. The chain has TRBV28 and TRBJ1-2; D gene unclear. The V and J ends lost 3 bases and 3 bases respectively, with 11 bases between them. The CDR3 sequence is 14 residues long. Germline CDR1 MDHEN, CDR2 SYDVKM. The CDR3 loop reads CASSLVEGYYGYTF. DNA of the CDR3: TGTGCCAGCAGTTTGGTTGAGGGCTACTATGGCTACACCTTC.

This chain uses TRBV7-9 with TRBJ1-2; D is ambiguous. This CDR3 has 16 amino acids. The germline V gene encodes CDR1 SEHNR and CDR2 FQNEAQ (reference sequence). Trimming stripped 5 bases from V and 4 bases from J, with 20 bases between. The CDR3: CASSGVRALEGYGYTF. For the CDR3, the DNA is TGTGCCAGCAGCGGAGTACGGGCCCTGGAGGGCTATGGCTACACCTTC.

Of note for this clone: A junction end diverges from the germline sequence, so it may reflect a read error. The gene calls are TRBV2 and TRBJ1-1; D perhaps matches TRBD1 (5 bases). Germline CDR1 and CDR2: SNHLY and FYNNEI. The CDR3 is made up of 12 amino acids. The CDR3: CASSEAGTGAFF. In DNA, the CDR3 is TGTGCCAGCAGTGAAGCGGGGACTGGAGCTTTCTTT.

This chain uses TRBV19 with TRBJ2-2; a possible D gene is TRBD2 (5 bases). Germline CDR1 and CDR2: LNHDA and SQIVND (reference sequence). The V end lost 8 bases, the J end lost 5 bases, and 12 bases lay between the germline ends. The CDR3 length is 13 residues. This CDR3 is CASSWTSTGELFF. The CDR3 DNA reads TGTGCCAGTTCTTGGACTTCAACCGGGGAGCTGTTTTTT.

The rearrangement links TRBV18 to TRBJ2-1; 10 bases are a match to TRBD2. The CDR3 totals 13 residues. Germline CDR1 reads KGHSH; CDR2 reads LQKENI. Losses at the gene ends were 3 bases for V and 10 bases for J; bases not matched to a gene: 3. The CDR3 DNA is TGTGCCAGCTCACCTTTAGCGGGAGGCGAGCAGTTCTTC. Translating it yields CASSPLAGGEQFF.

This chain uses TRBV9 with TRBJ2-7, with D tentatively TRBD1 (5 bases). Looked up from germline, CDR1 is SGDLS and CDR2 is YYNGEE. V was cut by 0 bases and J by 6 bases, with 13 bases left in between. CDR3 length: 14 amino acids. CDR3 residues: CASSVVGQGSEQYF. DNA for the CDR3: TGTGCCAGCAGCGTAGTAGGCCAGGGCAGCGAGCAGTACTTC. The variable domain in full, completed from reference TRBV9 and TRBJ2-7, reads DSGVTQTPKHLITATGQRVTLRCSPRSGDLSVYWYQQSLDQGLQFLIQYYNGEERAKGNILERFSAQQFPDLHSELNLSSLELGDSALYFCASSVVGQGSEQYFGPGTRLTVT.

This chain links TRBV18 with TRBJ2-3; 11 bases fit TRBD1. This CDR3 comprises 15 residues. The V and J ends lost 4 bases and 2 bases, in that order; junction bases with no gene match: 2. Germline CDR1 and CDR2: KGHSH and LQKENI. Written as DNA, the CDR3 is TGTGCCAGCTCACGGACAGGGGGCGCCACAGATACGCAGTATTTT. This gives the protein CASSRTGGATDTQYF.

The rearrangement uses TRBV5-1 and TRBJ1-1, with 8 bases matching TRBD1. Germline CDR1 SGHRS, CDR2 YFSETQ. J lost 5 bases, V lost 4 bases, and 7 bases had no gene match. The length of the CDR3 is 14 residues. The CDR3, as DNA: TGCGCCAGCAGCCCTGACAGGGGTGGGACTGAAGCTTTCTTT. This sequence encodes CASSPDRGGTEAFF.

The rearrangement joins TRBV10-3 to TRBJ2-7, with TRBD2 matching 8 bases. Germline V gives CDR1 ENHRY, CDR2 SYGVKD. This CDR3 has 14 residues. V dropped 2 bases and J dropped 1; count of bases not matched to a gene: 1. CDR3 in DNA: TGTGCCATCAGTGAGGGGACTAGTTCCTACGAGCAGTACTTC. Its translation: CAISEGTSSYEQYF.

CDR3: CAWSVQEGRLLNQPQHF. CDR3 DNA sequence: TGTGCCTGGAGTGTACAAGAGGGCCGCCTTCTCAATCAGCCCCAGCATTTT. This rearrangement joins TRBV30 to TRBJ1-5; D call uncertain. Germline-derived CDR1 and CDR2 are GTSNPN and SVGIG (reference sequence). CDR3 length equals 17 residues. Trimming removed 0 bases from V and 3 bases from J, with 18 bases in between.

The V call is TRBV5-1, the J call TRBJ2-7; D is possibly TRBD1 (5 bases). Trimming removed 0 bases at V and 3 bases at J, with 13 bases between. The V gene's germline CDR1 is SGHRS and CDR2 YFSETQ. This CDR3 is 15 amino acids long. The CDR3 is CASSLAPGSDYEQYF. Written as DNA, the CDR3 is TGCGCCAGCAGCTTGGCCCCAGGGTCGGACTACGAGCAGTACTTC.

The chain uses TRBV6-4 and TRBJ2-3; TRBD2 is a possible D gene (6 bases). V lost 0 bases and J lost 2, with 9 bases in between. The CDR3 is 15 residues long. In germline, CDR1 is MRHNA, CDR2 SNTAGT. CDR3 bases: TGTGCCAGCAGTGACTCGACGGGAGCCACAGATACGCAGTATTTT. This translates into CASSDSTGATDTQYF.

This chain connects TRBV6-5 to TRBJ2-3; 12 positions agree with TRBD2. Germline V lookup: CDR1 MNHEY, CDR2 SVGAGI. V gave up 6 bases and J gave up 13 bases; unmatched junction bases: 8. This CDR3 comprises 13 residues. In DNA, the CDR3 is TGTGCCAGCAGGGCCCTAGCGGGAGGGGACAAGTATTTT. Amino acids: CASRALAGGDKYF.

V is TRBV29-1 and J is TRBJ1-5, with 7 positions matching TRBD1. Unmatched junction bases numbered 0, after V lost 4 bases and J lost 0 bases. Looked up from germline, CDR1 is SQVTM and CDR2 is ANQGSEA. The CDR3 has 13 amino acids. The CDR3 loop reads CSVAGGSNQPQHF. CDR3 sequence (DNA): TGCAGCGTTGCAGGGGGTAGCAATCAGCCCCAGCATTTT.

In its sample, this clone was seen once. The chain recombines TRBV10-1 with TRBJ1-4; no clear D gene. From germline, CDR1 is WNHNN and CDR2 SYGVQD (reference sequence). CDR3 length: 13 residues. The V gene lost 6 bases and the J gene lost 5 bases, with 10 bases spanning the gap. The DNA for the CDR3 is TGCGCCAGCAGCTCCGGGGTGAATGAAAAACTGTTTTTT. Protein product: CASSSGVNEKLFF.